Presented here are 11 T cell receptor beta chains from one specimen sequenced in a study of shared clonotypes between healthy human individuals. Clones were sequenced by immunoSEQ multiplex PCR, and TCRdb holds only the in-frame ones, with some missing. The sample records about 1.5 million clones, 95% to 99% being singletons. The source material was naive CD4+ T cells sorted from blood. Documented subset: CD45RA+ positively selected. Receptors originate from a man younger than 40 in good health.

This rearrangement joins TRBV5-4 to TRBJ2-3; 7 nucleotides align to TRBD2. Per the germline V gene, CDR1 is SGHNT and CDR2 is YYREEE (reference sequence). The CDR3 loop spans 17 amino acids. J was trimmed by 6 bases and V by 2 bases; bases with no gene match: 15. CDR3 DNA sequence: TGTGCCAGCAGCTTTGGTGGCGGGAGAGAAATCGGGGATACGCAGTATTTT. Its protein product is CASSFGGGREIGDTQYF.

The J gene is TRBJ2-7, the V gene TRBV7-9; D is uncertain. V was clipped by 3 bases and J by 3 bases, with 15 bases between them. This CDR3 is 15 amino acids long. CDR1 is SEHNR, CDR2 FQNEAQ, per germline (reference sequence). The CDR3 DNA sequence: TGTGCCAGCAGCTTGGGTAATGGATTTATCTACGAGCAGTACTTC. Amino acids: CASSLGNGFIYEQYF.

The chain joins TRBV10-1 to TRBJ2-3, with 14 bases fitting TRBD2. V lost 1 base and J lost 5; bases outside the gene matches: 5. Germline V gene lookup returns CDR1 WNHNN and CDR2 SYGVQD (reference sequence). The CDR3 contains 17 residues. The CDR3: CASSELGLAGEEDTQYF. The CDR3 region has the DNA TGCGCCAGCAGTGAGTTGGGACTAGCGGGAGAGGAAGATACGCAGTATTTT.

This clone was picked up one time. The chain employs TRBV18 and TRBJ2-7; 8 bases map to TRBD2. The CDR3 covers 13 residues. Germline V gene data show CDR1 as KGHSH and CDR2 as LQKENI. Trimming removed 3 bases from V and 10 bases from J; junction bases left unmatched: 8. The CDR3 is CASSPPLLAEQYF. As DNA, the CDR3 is TGTGCCAGCTCACCGCCCTTACTAGCGGAACAGTACTTC. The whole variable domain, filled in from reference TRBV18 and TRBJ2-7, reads NAGVMQNPRHLVRRRGQEARLRCSPMKGHSHVYWYRQLPEEGLKFMVYLQKENIIDESGMPKERFSAEFPKEGPSILRIQQVVRGDSAAYFCASSPPLLAEQYFGPGTRLTVT.

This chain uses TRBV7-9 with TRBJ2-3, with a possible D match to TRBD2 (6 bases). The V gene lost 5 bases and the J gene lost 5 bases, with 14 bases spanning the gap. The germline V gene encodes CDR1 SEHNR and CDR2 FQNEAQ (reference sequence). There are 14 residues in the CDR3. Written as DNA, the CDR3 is TGTGCCAGCAGCGTAAGTTCTAGCGAAGATACGCAGTATTTT. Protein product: CASSVSSSEDTQYF.

CDR3 protein: CASSHGQGSFYGYTF. The CDR3 DNA sequence: TGCGCCAGCAGCCACGGACAGGGATCCTTCTATGGCTACACCTTC. This rearrangement joins TRBV4-1 to TRBJ1-2; 8 positions match TRBD1. There are 15 residues in the CDR3. Germline values: CDR1 MGHRA, CDR2 YSYEKL. Trimming at V came to 3 bases and at J to 4 bases, leaving 7 bases not matched to a gene.

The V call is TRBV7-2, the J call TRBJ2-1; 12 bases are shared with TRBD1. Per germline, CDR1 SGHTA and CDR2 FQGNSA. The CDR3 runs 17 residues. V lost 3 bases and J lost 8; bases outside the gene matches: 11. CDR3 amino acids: CASSFRLPGQGAYEQFF. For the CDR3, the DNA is TGTGCCAGCAGCTTCCGACTACCGGGACAGGGGGCATATGAGCAGTTCTTC.

In DNA, the CDR3 is TGCAGCGTTGCGTACTCCGGGGGCGGTAGAGGCGAGCAGTACTTC. Its protein is CSVAYSGGGRGEQYF. The chain uses TRBV29-1 and TRBJ2-7; D assignment may be TRBD1 or TRBD2 (6 bases each). This CDR3 has 15 residues. Trimming pared 4 bases from V and 6 bases from J, leaving 22 bases between. Germline V gene sequence: CDR1 SQVTM, CDR2 ANQGSEA.

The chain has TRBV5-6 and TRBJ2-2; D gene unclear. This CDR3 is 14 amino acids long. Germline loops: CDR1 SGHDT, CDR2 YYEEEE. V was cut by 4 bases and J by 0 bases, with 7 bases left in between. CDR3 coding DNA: TGTGCCAGCAGCGCTGGATCGAACACCGGGGAGCTGTTTTTT. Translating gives CASSAGSNTGELFF.

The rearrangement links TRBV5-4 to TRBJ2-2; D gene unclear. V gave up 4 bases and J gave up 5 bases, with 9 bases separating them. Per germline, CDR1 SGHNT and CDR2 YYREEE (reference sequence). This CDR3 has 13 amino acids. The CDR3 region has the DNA TGTGCCAGCAGCCGCGCAGGTACCGGGGAGCTGTTTTTT. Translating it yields CASSRAGTGELFF. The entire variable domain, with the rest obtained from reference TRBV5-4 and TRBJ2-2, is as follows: ETGVTQSPTHLIKTRGQQVTLRCSSQSGHNTVSWYQQALGQGPQFIFQYYREEENGRGNFPPRFSGLQFPNYSSELNVNALELDDSALYLCASSRAGTGELFFGEGSRLTVL.

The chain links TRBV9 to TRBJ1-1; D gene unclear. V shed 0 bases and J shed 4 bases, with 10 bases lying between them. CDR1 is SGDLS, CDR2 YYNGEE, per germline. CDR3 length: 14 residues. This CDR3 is CASSVVGAPTEAFF. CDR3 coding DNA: TGTGCCAGCAGCGTAGTGGGCGCCCCCACTGAAGCTTTCTTT.